These T cell receptor beta chains were read from a single sample in a study of CD8 T cells in Susac syndrome. MiXCR was run by TCRdb on the immunoSEQ multiplex PCR reads, yielding one entry per CDR3 protein. The table has some 160,000 distinct CDR3 sequences, 94% seen once. Sample: CD4+ T cells from PBMCs. The receptors derive from a human donor with Susac syndrome. Both conserved end residues are part of each CDR3.

J gene,V gene,CDR3 protein
TRBJ1-4,TRBV20-1,CSAAQGWANEKLFF
TRBJ1-1,TRBV7-9,CASSLVDANTEAFF
TRBJ2-1,TRBV7-9,CASSSPGQGRSSYNEQFF
TRBJ1-6,TRBV18,CASRGLVNSPLHF
TRBJ2-2,TRBV6-5,CASSRTGGRGELFF
TRBJ2-7,TRBV4-1,CASSQAPPLAGGSVEQYF
TRBJ1-1,TRBV9,CASSVEAEMNTEAFF
TRBJ1-1,TRBV12-3/TRBV12-4,CASRIRTGNTEAFF
TRBJ1-1,TRBV7-3,CASSLIGGGTEAFF
TRBJ1-1,TRBV4-2,CASSQDPTGKGTEAFF
TRBJ2-7,TRBV19,CASNPGQGIAYEQYF
TRBJ2-2,TRBV5-1,CASSSDRANTGELFF